The next 28 T cell receptor beta chains were all read from a single sample in a study of shared clonotypes between healthy human individuals (dated by TCRdb to 2019 to 2021). For the CD8 naive samples, CD45RO-negative cells were positively selected for CCR7, yielding a CD45RA+CCR7+ population from which TemRA cells were excluded. The library was made by the immunoSEQ multiplex PCR assay. Imported from immuneACCESS, the table was reduced by TCRdb to in-frame sequences with V and J called. These copies leave out some clones; in studies compared against another copy, an unresolved V gene accounts for under half, and the cause of the remainder is not known. For this sample the table gives some 2.1 million clones, of which about 95% were detected only once. The ten largest clones represent around 1.1% of the sample. Sequenced input: naive CD8+ T cells sorted from blood. The intended sense of this specimen's cell subset or site label: CD45RA+CCR7+. The receptor source for this set is a man aged 18 to 29 in good health.

V and J are TRBV28 and TRBJ2-7; D gene uncertain. Germline V gene data show CDR1 as MDHEN and CDR2 as SYDVKM. Trimming removed 1 base at V and 0 bases at J, with 7 bases between. This CDR3 comprises 14 residues. CDR3 in DNA: TGTGCCAGCAGTTTATCCCTGTCCTCCTACGAGCAGTACTTC. This sequence encodes CASSLSLSSYEQYF.

The chain has TRBV7-9 and TRBJ2-1, with D possibly being TRBD2 (6 bases). The CDR3 is 15 amino acids. CDR1 is SEHNR and CDR2 is FQNEAQ in the germline V gene (reference sequence). Trimming pared 1 base from V and 2 bases from J, leaving 9 bases between. The CDR3 bases are TGTGCCAGCAGCTTAGAGGCGGGGCCCTACAATGAGCAGTTCTTC. This encodes CASSLEAGPYNEQFF. The full variable domain, completed using reference TRBV7-9 and TRBJ2-1, is DTGVSQNPRHKITKRGQNVTFRCDPISEHNRLYWYRQTLGQGPEFLTYFQNEAQLEKSRLLSDRFSAERPKGSFSTLEIQRTEQGDSAMYLCASSLEAGPYNEQFFGPGTRLTVL.

The V gene is TRBV30, the J gene TRBJ2-7; D is perhaps TRBD1 or TRBD2 (5 bases each). The CDR3 consists of 15 residues. Trimming removed 1 base from V and 2 bases from J, with 15 bases in between. Germline assignment: CDR1 GTSNPN and CDR2 SVGIG (reference sequence). The CDR3, as DNA: TGTGCCTGGAGTGACTCAGGGAGTGCGGCCTACGAGCAGTACTTC. This translates into CAWSDSGSAAYEQYF.

This sequence joins TRBV4-3 and TRBJ1-6, with 8 bases fitting TRBD1. The CDR3 extends over 16 amino acids. The J segment lost 9 bases and the V segment lost 0 bases, leaving 7 bases of the junction unmatched. In germline, CDR1 is LGHNA, CDR2 YSLEER. CDR3 DNA sequence: TGCGCCAGCAGCCAAGATCGTCCGACAGGGGCTTCACCCCTCCACTTT. Its translation is CASSQDRPTGASPLHF.

This chain links TRBV30 with TRBJ1-1; 7 positions agree with TRBD1. The germline V gene has CDR1 GTSNPN and CDR2 SVGIG (reference sequence). The J segment lost 3 bases and the V segment lost 8 bases, leaving 9 bases of the junction unmatched. This CDR3 has 13 residues. CDR3 sequence: CAGDRVLDTEAFF. CDR3 in DNA: TGTGCCGGTGACAGGGTTTTGGACACTGAAGCTTTCTTT. The whole variable domain, filled in from reference TRBV30 and TRBJ1-1, reads SQTIHQWPATLVQPVGSPLSLECTVEGTSNPNLYWYRQAAGRGLQLLFYSVGIGQISSEVPQNLSASRPQDRQFILSSKKLLLSDSGFYLCAGDRVLDTEAFFGQGTRLTVV.

The V gene is TRBV7-6, the J gene TRBJ2-7, with 9 bases identical to TRBD1. The CDR3 consists of 14 residues. Losses at the gene ends were 7 bases for V and 5 bases for J; bases not matched to a gene: 9. Germline loops: CDR1 SGHVS, CDR2 FNYEAQ. CDR3 in amino acids: CASTLGQGQNEQYF. Here the CDR3 DNA reads TGTGCCAGCACCCTAGGACAGGGGCAAAACGAGCAGTACTTC.

The V gene is TRBV9, the J gene TRBJ1-1, with D possibly TRBD1 on 6 matching bases. Trimming shortened V by 2 bases and J by 1 base, and 12 bases separated the two germline ends. Germline V gene data show CDR1 as SGDLS and CDR2 as YYNGEE. This CDR3 is built from 15 residues. In DNA form, the CDR3 reads TGTGCCAGCAGCGTCTGGACAGATCCGAACACTGAAGCTTTCTTT. This encodes CASSVWTDPNTEAFF.

This chain joins TRBV6-1 and TRBJ1-5, with D possibly being TRBD1 (5 bases). The ends were cut back, 2 bases at V and 1 base at J, with 15 bases in the middle. The CDR3 has 17 amino acids. The V gene's germline CDR1 is MNHNS and CDR2 SASEGT. CDR3 sequence reads: CASSEFPAGLSNQPQHF. In DNA form, the CDR3 reads TGTGCCAGCAGTGAATTTCCGGCAGGGTTAAGCAATCAGCCCCAGCATTTT.

This chain uses TRBV19 with TRBJ2-3, with 9 bases that match TRBD2. V lost 7 bases, J lost 2 bases, and 4 bases stayed unmatched. Germline lookup yields CDR1 LNHDA and CDR2 SQIVND (reference sequence). The CDR3 runs to 14 residues. The CDR3 reads CASTIAGDTDTQYF. The CDR3 DNA is TGTGCCAGTACCATAGCGGGAGACACAGATACGCAGTATTTT.

This clone occurred once. The chain carries TRBV12-5 and TRBJ1-2; D is unclear. The CDR3 is 14 residues long. Trimming removed 3 bases from V and 6 bases from J, with 14 bases in between. The germline gives CDR1 LGHNT, CDR2 FRNRAP. The CDR3 sequence is CASGFSDGPNGYTF. CDR3 sequence (DNA): TGTGCTAGTGGTTTTTCGGACGGGCCTAATGGCTACACCTTC.

The CDR3 DNA reads as TGCGCCAGCAGCTTGGGACACGGCTACAATGAGCAGTTCTTC. As protein: CASSLGHGYNEQFF. This chain links TRBV5-1 with TRBJ2-1, with unresolved D. Germline lookup yields CDR1 SGHRS and CDR2 YFSETQ. The CDR3 consists of 14 residues. V was clipped by 0 bases and J by 3 bases, with 7 bases between them.

The count of this clone is one. This sequence joins TRBV5-6 and TRBJ1-1, with a weak D call TRBD1 (5 bases). This CDR3 has 16 residues. V was shortened by 0 bases and J by 2 bases, with 14 bases between the two germline ends. The V gene's germline CDR1 is SGHDT and CDR2 YYEEEE. The DNA for the CDR3 is TGTGCCAGCAGCTTGGGACAGATTCACCCTAACACTGAAGCTTTCTTT. Translation: CASSLGQIHPNTEAFF. The variable domain in full, completed from reference TRBV5-6 and TRBJ1-1, reads DAGVTQSPTHLIKTRGQQVTLRCSPKSGHDTVSWYQQALGQGPQFIFQYYEEEERQRGNFPDRFSGHQFPNYSSELNVNALLLGDSALYLCASSLGQIHPNTEAFFGQGTRLTVV.

The gene calls are TRBV11-2 and TRBJ2-1; tentatively, D is TRBD2 (5 bases). V shed 5 bases and J shed 10 bases, with 12 bases lying between them. CDR3 length: 12 residues. Germline-derived CDR1 and CDR2 are SGHAT and FQNNGV. The CDR3 DNA sequence: TGTGCCAGCAGCACCTGGACTCGCGAGCAGTTCTTC. Translation: CASSTWTREQFF.

This clone was seen only once. The chain employs TRBV19 and TRBJ1-1, with D unresolved. V dropped 8 bases and J dropped 5 bases, with 9 bases sitting between them. Germline V gene data show CDR1 as LNHDA and CDR2 as SQIVND (reference sequence). The CDR3 is made up of 11 amino acids. In nucleotides, the CDR3 is TGTGCCAGTGGGCGGGGAACTGAAGCTTTCTTT. Amino acids: CASGRGTEAFF.

This clone was detected once. The chain combines TRBV6-6 with TRBJ2-7; D ambiguous. Trimming cost V 4 bases and J 0 bases, with 7 bases left between them. The germline V gene encodes CDR1 MNHNY and CDR2 SVGAGI (reference sequence). CDR3 length: 13 amino acids. CDR3 residues: CASSFDTSYEQYF. CDR3 in DNA: TGTGCCAGCAGTTTCGACACCTCCTACGAGCAGTACTTC.

The chain employs TRBV11-2 and TRBJ1-6, with 10 bases aligning to TRBD1. This CDR3 is built from 16 residues. CDR1 and CDR2 from the germline V gene are SGHAT and FQNNGV. V lost 5 bases and J lost 8; bases outside the gene matches: 9. The CDR3: CASSHGPGTGDSPLHF. The CDR3 DNA reads TGTGCCAGCAGCCACGGCCCCGGGACAGGGGATTCACCCCTCCACTTT. Full variable domain (remainder filled in from reference TRBV11-2 and TRBJ1-6): EAGVAQSPRYKIIEKRQSVAFWCNPISGHATLYWYQQILGQGPKLLIQFQNNGVVDDSQLPKDRFSAERLKGVDSTLKIQPAKLEDSAVYLCASSHGPGTGDSPLHFGNGTRLTVT.

The CDR3 protein is CASSWGSQEAFF. The CDR3 coding sequence is TGTGCCAGCAGCTGGGGGTCCCAAGAAGCTTTCTTT. The J gene is TRBJ1-1, the V gene TRBV5-4; maybe TRBD1 (5 bases). Per the germline V gene, CDR1 is SGHNT and CDR2 is YYREEE (reference sequence). Trimming shortened V by 3 bases and J by 8 bases, and 11 bases separated the two germline ends. The CDR3 has 12 amino acids. Using reference TRBV5-4 and TRBJ1-1 for the parts outside the CDR3, the full variable domain is ETGVTQSPTHLIKTRGQQVTLRCSSQSGHNTVSWYQQALGQGPQFIFQYYREEENGRGNFPPRFSGLQFPNYSSELNVNALELDDSALYLCASSWGSQEAFFGQGTRLTVV.

This chain links TRBV6-4 with TRBJ1-1, with unresolved D. CDR3 length: 15 residues. Germline V gives CDR1 MRHNA, CDR2 SNTAGT. V was clipped by 7 bases and J by 1 base, with 16 bases between them. The CDR3 loop is CASKKTGPTNTEAFF. The CDR3 DNA follows: TGTGCCAGCAAAAAGACCGGCCCGACGAACACTGAAGCTTTCTTT.

Only one count was recorded for this clone. This rearrangement joins TRBV2 to TRBJ2-1; tentative D call: TRBD2 (5 bases). V was clipped by 1 base and J by 8 bases, with 15 bases between them. Germline V gives CDR1 SNHLY, CDR2 FYNNEI. The CDR3 extends over 15 amino acids. This CDR3 reads CASSEELVGVYEQFF. In DNA form, the CDR3 reads TGTGCCAGCAGTGAAGAGTTAGTGGGAGTCTATGAGCAGTTCTTC.

The chain combines TRBV28 with TRBJ1-1, with TRBD1 matching 7 bases. This CDR3 region has 13 residues. Trimming took 3 bases from V and 3 from J; bases not matched to a gene: 1. Germline V gene lookup returns CDR1 MDHEN and CDR2 SYDVKM. CDR3 bases: TGTGCCAGCAGTTTCGACAGGGACACTGAAGCTTTCTTT. Its protein is CASSFDRDTEAFF.

This chain uses TRBV11-2 with TRBJ2-1; possibly TRBD1 or TRBD2 for D (6 bases each). V was pared by 0 bases and J by 7 bases, with 13 bases between. The CDR3 runs to 15 residues. Germline V lookup: CDR1 SGHAT, CDR2 FQNNGV. This CDR3 reads CASSLEGGPGNEQFF. The CDR3 DNA is TGTGCCAGCAGCTTAGAAGGGGGGCCGGGGAATGAGCAGTTCTTC.

This clone was recorded once. The rearrangement uses TRBV7-2 and TRBJ1-5; D perhaps matches TRBD1 (6 bases). The CDR3 runs to 17 residues. Per the germline V gene, CDR1 is SGHTA and CDR2 is FQGNSA. Trimming stripped 3 bases from V and 0 bases from J, with 15 bases between. CDR3 sequence (DNA): TGTGCCAGCAGCTTGGGGAGGGACAAGAATAGCAATCAGCCCCAGCATTTT. It is translated as CASSLGRDKNSNQPQHF.

This clone has only one observation. This chain links TRBV5-1 with TRBJ2-7; 13 bases fit TRBD2. Germline V gives CDR1 SGHRS, CDR2 YFSETQ. With 0 bases clipped from V and 3 bases from J, the junction kept 3 bases outside the gene matches. The CDR3 contains 16 residues. CDR3 sequence: CASSLARTSGGYEQYF. The CDR3 nucleotides read TGCGCCAGCAGCTTGGCACGGACTAGCGGGGGCTACGAGCAGTACTTC.

On this clone itself: The same CDR3 also results from other DNA sequences found in this sample. The chain joins TRBV6-6 to TRBJ2-2; no clear D. The CDR3 consists of 13 residues. With 0 bases removed from V and 4 bases from J, the gap between germline ends came to 3 bases. Germline loops: CDR1 MNHNY, CDR2 SVGAGI (reference sequence). The CDR3 DNA is TGTGCCAGCAGTTACTCCGGCACCGGGGAGCTGTTTTTT. Translated, it gives CASSYSGTGELFF.

The chain is built from TRBV6-5 and TRBJ2-2; 7 bases line up with TRBD1. The CDR3 contains 15 residues. The J segment lost 2 bases and the V segment lost 5 bases, leaving 5 bases of the junction unmatched. Per germline, CDR1 MNHEY and CDR2 SVGAGI. CDR3: CASSTDRVNTGELFF. CDR3 sequence (DNA): TGTGCCAGCAGTACCGACAGGGTCAACACCGGGGAGCTGTTTTTT.

The chain recombines TRBV15 with TRBJ2-2; the D is unclear. Germline V gene sequence: CDR1 LNHNV, CDR2 YYDKDF (reference sequence). V lost 4 bases and J lost 0, with 9 bases in between. The CDR3 sequence is 15 residues long. The CDR3 loop reads CATSNPDTNTGELFF. As DNA, the CDR3 is TGTGCCACCAGCAATCCCGACACGAACACCGGGGAGCTGTTTTTT. Full variable domain (outside the CDR3, taken from reference TRBV15 and TRBJ2-2): DAMVIQNPRYQVTQFGKPVTLSCSQTLNHNVMYWYQQKSSQAPKLLFHYYDKDFNNEADTPDNFQSRRPNTSFCFLDIRSPGLGDTAMYLCATSNPDTNTGELFFGEGSRLTVL.

This chain uses TRBV10-2 with TRBJ2-1; no definite D call. The CDR3 has 17 residues. The germline V and J ends were trimmed by 2 bases and 0 bases, with 14 bases remaining between them. Germline values: CDR1 WSHSY, CDR2 SAAADI. The CDR3, as DNA: TGCGCCAGCAGTGAGCTACCTTTAGAGCGCTCCTACAATGAGCAGTTCTTC. Translating gives CASSELPLERSYNEQFF.

This sequence joins TRBV5-4 and TRBJ1-1, with D possibly being TRBD1 (6 bases). V was pared by 2 bases and J by 10 bases, with 12 bases between. This CDR3 is built from 12 residues. Looked up from germline, CDR1 is SGHNT and CDR2 is YYREEE (reference sequence). The CDR3 region is CASSLGTSAAFF. In DNA form, the CDR3 reads TGTGCCAGCAGCTTAGGGACAAGCGCAGCTTTCTTT.